This T cell receptor (beta chain) was captured by sequencing in a study of T cells in Graves' hyperthyroidism and ophthalmopathy. This clonotype was detected ten times or more. Amplified TCR beta CDR3 regions came from RNA transcripts. HTBI primers were used for first-round RT-PCR of the TCR CDR3. TCRdb analysed the multiplex PCR reads with MiXCR anew, one entry per CDR3 protein. The data contain nearly 600,000 distinct CDR3 sequences, more than 13% of them singletons. The TCR originated in a woman aged 18-29 years with Graves' ophthalmopathy. Input material: blood.

CDR3 sequence (DNA): TGTGCCAGCCGTCGTCGGGGGGCGCAATCCGAGCAGTACTTC. This gives the protein CASRRRGAQSEQYF. The J gene is TRBJ2-7, the V gene TRBV3-1; maybe TRBD2 (7 bases). The CDR3 spans 14 residues. Germline CDR1 reads LGHDT; CDR2 reads YNNKEL (reference sequence). The V gene lost 8 bases and the J gene lost 6 bases, with 20 bases spanning the gap.